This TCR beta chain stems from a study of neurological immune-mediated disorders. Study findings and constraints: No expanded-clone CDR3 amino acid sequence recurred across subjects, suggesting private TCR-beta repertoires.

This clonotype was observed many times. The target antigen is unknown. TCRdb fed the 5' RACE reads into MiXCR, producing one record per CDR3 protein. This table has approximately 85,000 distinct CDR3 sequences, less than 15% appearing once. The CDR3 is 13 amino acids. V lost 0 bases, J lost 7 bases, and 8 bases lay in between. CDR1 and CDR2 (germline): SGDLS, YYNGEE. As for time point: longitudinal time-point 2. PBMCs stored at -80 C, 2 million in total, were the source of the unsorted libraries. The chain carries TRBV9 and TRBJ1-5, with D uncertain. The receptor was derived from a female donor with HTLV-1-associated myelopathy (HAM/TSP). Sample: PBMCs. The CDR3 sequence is CASSVGGGQPQHF. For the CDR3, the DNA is TGTGCCAGCAGCGTAGGGGGTGGACAGCCCCAGCATTTT.